This entry lists 10 T cell receptor beta chains sequenced from one sample in a study of blood T cell repertoires in COVID-19. Produced via immunoSEQ multiplex PCR; TCRdb's table is partial and in-frame only. The sample includes around 300,000 clones, more than 75% of them seen just once. The sequenced material came from peripheral blood. The receptors originated from a man aged 50-59 years with active or convalescent COVID-19.

This chain uses TRBV19 with TRBJ2-4; 12 positions agree with TRBD1. The ends lost 5 bases at V and 1 base at J; junction bases unmatched: 9. CDR3 length: 18 amino acids. Germline V gene data show CDR1 as LNHDA and CDR2 as SQIVND (reference sequence). The CDR3 here is CASSSGTGGPVAKNIQYF. Written as DNA, the CDR3 is TGTGCCAGTAGTTCAGGGACAGGGGGCCCGGTGGCCAAAAACATTCAGTACTTC.

The chain uses TRBV5-1 and TRBJ2-2, with D possibly being TRBD2 (6 bases). CDR1 and CDR2 from the germline V gene are SGHRS and YFSETQ. The CDR3 length is 16 residues. Trimming took off 1 base at V and 4 bases at J, with 14 bases between the two ends. The CDR3 bases are TGCGCCAGCAGCTTGATTCGGGGGAGTGGCACCGGGGAGCTGTTTTTT. Its protein product is CASSLIRGSGTGELFF.

The chain has TRBV28 and TRBJ2-7; 8 bases agree with TRBD1. The germline V gene encodes CDR1 MDHEN and CDR2 SYDVKM. With 4 bases clipped from V and 6 bases from J, the junction kept 8 bases outside the gene matches. The length of the CDR3 is 14 residues. The chain's CDR3 is CASSSDRARGEQYF. The CDR3 coding sequence is TGTGCCAGCAGTTCGGACAGGGCTCGCGGCGAGCAGTACTTC.

This chain links TRBV28 with TRBJ1-5; 12 bases are a match to TRBD1. CDR1 is MDHEN, CDR2 SYDVKM, per germline. The CDR3 sequence is 14 residues long. Trimming took 5 bases from V and 7 from J; bases not matched to a gene: 3. The CDR3 bases are TGTGCCAGCAGTCCCGGGACAGGGGGCCAGCCCCAGCATTTT. Translated, it gives CASSPGTGGQPQHF.

The chain recombines TRBV6-6 with TRBJ2-2; 12 bases are a match to TRBD1. Germline CDR1 reads MNHNY; CDR2 reads SVGAGI (reference sequence). CDR3 length equals 15 residues. V was pared by 4 bases and J by 4 bases, with 1 base of the junction left unmatched. Here the CDR3 DNA reads TGTGCCAGCAGTTCGGGACAGGGGGCCACCGGGGAGCTGTTTTTT. Amino acid sequence: CASSSGQGATGELFF.

The chain is built from TRBV30 and TRBJ1-6; tentative D call: TRBD1 (6 bases). Deletions cut 3 bases from V and 6 bases from J, with 15 bases between. Germline CDR1 and CDR2: GTSNPN and SVGIG (reference sequence). The CDR3 is 15 residues long. The CDR3 sequence: CAWSGSDSGNSPLHF. The CDR3, as DNA: TGTGCCTGGAGCGGATCGGACAGCGGTAATTCACCCCTCCACTTT.

J is TRBJ2-3 and V is TRBV14, with 11 bases lining up with TRBD1. Trimming took 3 bases from V and 7 from J; bases not matched to a gene: 9. The CDR3 runs to 16 residues. Germline CDR1 and CDR2: SGHDN and FVKESK. This chain's CDR3 is CASSHYRDRGRNTQYF. The CDR3 DNA sequence: TGTGCCAGCAGCCATTACCGGGACAGGGGGAGGAATACGCAGTATTTT. Looking up the rest from reference TRBV14 and TRBJ2-3 gives the full variable domain: EAGVTQFPSHSVIEKGQTVTLRCDPISGHDNLYWYRRVMGKEIKFLLHFVKESKQDESGMPNNRFLAERTGGTYSTLKVQPAELEDSGVYFCASSHYRDRGRNTQYFGPGTRLTVL.

The rearrangement links TRBV27 to TRBJ2-2; no clear D. The germline V and J ends were trimmed by 3 bases and 1 base, with 12 bases remaining between them. Germline V gene sequence: CDR1 MNHEY, CDR2 SMNVEV (reference sequence). This CDR3 has 16 amino acids. The CDR3 spells CASSFDWRGNTGELFF. CDR3 in DNA: TGTGCCAGCAGTTTCGATTGGCGAGGGAACACCGGGGAGCTGTTTTTT.

This clone was seen a handful of times. This chain connects TRBV5-1 to TRBJ2-2; 8 bases are shared with TRBD1. CDR3 length equals 16 residues. The ends lost 1 base at V and 3 bases at J; junction bases unmatched: 5. Germline V gene lookup returns CDR1 SGHRS and CDR2 YFSETQ. The CDR3 reads CASSLRGQGDTGELFF. CDR3 in DNA: TGCGCCAGCAGCTTGAGAGGACAGGGAGACACCGGGGAGCTGTTTTTT.

This sequence joins TRBV9 and TRBJ2-7, with 9 bases matching TRBD2. The germline V gene encodes CDR1 SGDLS and CDR2 YYNGEE. Trimming at V came to 4 bases and at J to 5 bases, leaving 10 bases not matched to a gene. The CDR3 is 15 residues long. The CDR3 DNA sequence: TGTGCCAGCAGCCCCTATAGCGGGAGTGCTGACGAGCAGTACTTC. It translates to CASSPYSGSADEQYF. The full variable domain, in which reference TRBV9 and TRBJ2-7 provide the parts outside the CDR3, is DSGVTQTPKHLITATGQRVTLRCSPRSGDLSVYWYQQSLDQGLQFLIQYYNGEERAKGNILERFSAQQFPDLHSELNLSSLELGDSALYFCASSPYSGSADEQYFGPGTRLTVT.